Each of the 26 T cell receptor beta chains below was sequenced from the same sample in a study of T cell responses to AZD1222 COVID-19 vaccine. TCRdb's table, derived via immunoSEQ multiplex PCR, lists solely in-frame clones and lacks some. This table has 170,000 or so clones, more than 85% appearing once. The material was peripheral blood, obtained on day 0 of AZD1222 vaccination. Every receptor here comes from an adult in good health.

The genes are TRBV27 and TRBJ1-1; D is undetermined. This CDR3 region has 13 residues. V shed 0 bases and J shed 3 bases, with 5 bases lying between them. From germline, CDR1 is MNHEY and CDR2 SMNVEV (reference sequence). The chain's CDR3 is CASSLSGYTEAFF. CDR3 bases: TGTGCCAGCAGTTTATCGGGTTACACTGAAGCTTTCTTT.

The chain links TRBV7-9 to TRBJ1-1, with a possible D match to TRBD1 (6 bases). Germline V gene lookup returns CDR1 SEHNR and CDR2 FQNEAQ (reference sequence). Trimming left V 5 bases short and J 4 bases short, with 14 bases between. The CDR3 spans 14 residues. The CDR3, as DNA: TGTGCCAGCAGCCGGGGGACAAACCCCACTGAAGCTTTCTTT. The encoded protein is CASSRGTNPTEAFF.

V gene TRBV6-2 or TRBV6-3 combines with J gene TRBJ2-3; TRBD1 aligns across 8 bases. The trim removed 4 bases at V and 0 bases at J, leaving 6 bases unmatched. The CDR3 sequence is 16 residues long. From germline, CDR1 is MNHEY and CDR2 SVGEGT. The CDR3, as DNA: TGTGCCAGCAGTTCCCCCACAGGGGGAAGCACAGATACGCAGTATTTT. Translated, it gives CASSSPTGGSTDTQYF.

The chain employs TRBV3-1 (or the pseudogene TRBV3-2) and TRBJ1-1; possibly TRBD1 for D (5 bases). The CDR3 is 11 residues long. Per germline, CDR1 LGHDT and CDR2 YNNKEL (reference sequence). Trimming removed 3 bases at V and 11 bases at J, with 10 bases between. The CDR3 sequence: CASSHNGGAFF. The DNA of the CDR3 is TGTGCCAGCAGCCATAATGGGGGGGCTTTCTTT.

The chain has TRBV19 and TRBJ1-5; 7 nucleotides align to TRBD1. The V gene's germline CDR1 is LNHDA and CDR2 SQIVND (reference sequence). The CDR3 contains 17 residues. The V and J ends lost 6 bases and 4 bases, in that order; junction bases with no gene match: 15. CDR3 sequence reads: CASSVHTAGTANQPQHF. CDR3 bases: TGTGCCAGTAGCGTTCATACCGCCGGGACAGCAAATCAGCCCCAGCATTTT.

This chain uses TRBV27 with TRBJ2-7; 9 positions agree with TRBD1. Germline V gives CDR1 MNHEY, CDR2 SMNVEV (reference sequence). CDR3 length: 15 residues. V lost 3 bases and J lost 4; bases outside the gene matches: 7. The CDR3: CASSFVGTGKYEQYF. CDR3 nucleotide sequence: TGTGCCAGCAGTTTCGTAGGGACAGGGAAATACGAGCAGTACTTC.

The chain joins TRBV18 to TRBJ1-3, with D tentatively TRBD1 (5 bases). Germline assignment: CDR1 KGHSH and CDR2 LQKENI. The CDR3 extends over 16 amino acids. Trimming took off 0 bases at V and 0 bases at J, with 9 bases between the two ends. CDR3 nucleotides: TGTGCCAGCTCACCACCAGGGGTTAGCTCTGGAAACACCATATATTTT. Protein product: CASSPPGVSSGNTIYF.

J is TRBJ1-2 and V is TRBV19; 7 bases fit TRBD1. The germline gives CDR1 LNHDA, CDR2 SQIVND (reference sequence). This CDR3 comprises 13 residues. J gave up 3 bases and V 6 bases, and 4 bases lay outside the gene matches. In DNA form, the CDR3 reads TGTGCCAGTAGGGACAGGCTATACTATGGCTACACCTTC. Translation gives CASRDRLYYGYTF.

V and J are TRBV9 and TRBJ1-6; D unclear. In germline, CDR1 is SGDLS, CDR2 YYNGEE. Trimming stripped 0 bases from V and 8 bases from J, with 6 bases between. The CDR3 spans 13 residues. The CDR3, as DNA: TGTGCCAGCAGCGTAGGATGGGATTCACCCCTCCACTTT. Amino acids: CASSVGWDSPLHF.

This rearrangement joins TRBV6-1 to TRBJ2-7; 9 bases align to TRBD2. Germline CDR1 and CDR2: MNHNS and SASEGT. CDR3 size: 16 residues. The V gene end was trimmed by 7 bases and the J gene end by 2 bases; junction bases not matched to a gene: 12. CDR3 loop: CASTEAGGGSAYEQYF. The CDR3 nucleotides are TGTGCCAGCACCGAAGCGGGGGGCGGGAGCGCCTACGAGCAGTACTTC.

The CDR3 sequence is CVPRASMCGTIYF. CDR3 DNA: TGTGTGCCCCGGGCGTCTATGTGCGGCACCATATATTTT. The chain has TRBV28 and TRBJ1-3; D unclear. The V gene's germline CDR1 is MDHEN and CDR2 SYDVKM. The CDR3 covers 13 residues. Filled out from reference TRBV28 and TRBJ1-3, the complete variable domain reads DVKVTQSSRYLVKRTGEKVFLECVQDMDHENMFWYRQDPGLGLRLIYFSYDVKMKEKGDIPEGYSVSREKKERFSLILESASTNQTSMYLCVPRASMCGTIYFGEGSWLTVV.

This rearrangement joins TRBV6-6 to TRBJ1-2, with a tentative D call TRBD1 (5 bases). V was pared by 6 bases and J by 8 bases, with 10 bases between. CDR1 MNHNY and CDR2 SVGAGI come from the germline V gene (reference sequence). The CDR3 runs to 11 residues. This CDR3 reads CASRRQPGYTF. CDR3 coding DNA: TGTGCCAGCAGAAGACAGCCGGGCTACACCTTC.

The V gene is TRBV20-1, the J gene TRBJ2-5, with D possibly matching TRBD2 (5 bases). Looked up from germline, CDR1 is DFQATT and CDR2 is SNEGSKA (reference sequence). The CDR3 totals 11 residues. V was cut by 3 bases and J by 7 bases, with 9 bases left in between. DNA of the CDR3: TGCAGTGCTAGTAATGAGGGGACCCAGTACTTC. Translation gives CSASNEGTQYF.

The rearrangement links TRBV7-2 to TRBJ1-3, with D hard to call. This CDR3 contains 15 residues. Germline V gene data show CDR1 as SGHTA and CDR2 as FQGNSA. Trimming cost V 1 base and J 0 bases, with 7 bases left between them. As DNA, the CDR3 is TGTGCCAGCAGCTTAGTGGGAAGCTCTGGAAACACCATATATTTT. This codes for CASSLVGSSGNTIYF.

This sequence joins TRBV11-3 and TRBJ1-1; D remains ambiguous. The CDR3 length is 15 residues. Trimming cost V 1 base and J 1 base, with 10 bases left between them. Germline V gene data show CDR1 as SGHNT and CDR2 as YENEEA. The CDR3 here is CASSLGEGSNTEAFF. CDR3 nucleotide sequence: TGTGCCAGCAGCTTAGGGGAAGGATCGAACACTGAAGCTTTCTTT.

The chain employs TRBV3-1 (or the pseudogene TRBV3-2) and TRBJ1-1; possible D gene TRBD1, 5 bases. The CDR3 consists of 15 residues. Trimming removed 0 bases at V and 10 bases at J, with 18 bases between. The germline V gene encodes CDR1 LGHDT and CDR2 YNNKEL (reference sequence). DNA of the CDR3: TGTGCCAGCAGCCAAGATCAGGGCACCGCTGTTGGAGCTTTCTTT. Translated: CASSQDQGTAVGAFF.

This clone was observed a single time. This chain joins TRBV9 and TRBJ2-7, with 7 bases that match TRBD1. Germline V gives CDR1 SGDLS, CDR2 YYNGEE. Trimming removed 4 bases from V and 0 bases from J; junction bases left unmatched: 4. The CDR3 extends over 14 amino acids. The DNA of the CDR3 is TGTGCCAGCAGCCCACAGGGGAGCTCCTACGAGCAGTACTTC. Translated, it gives CASSPQGSSYEQYF.

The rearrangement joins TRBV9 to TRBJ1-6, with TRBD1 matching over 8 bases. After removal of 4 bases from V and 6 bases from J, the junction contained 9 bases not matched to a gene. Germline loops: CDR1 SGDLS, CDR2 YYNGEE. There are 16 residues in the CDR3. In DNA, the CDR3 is TGTGCCAGCAGCACACAACAGGGGGTTGCTAATTCACCCCTCCACTTT. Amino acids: CASSTQQGVANSPLHF.

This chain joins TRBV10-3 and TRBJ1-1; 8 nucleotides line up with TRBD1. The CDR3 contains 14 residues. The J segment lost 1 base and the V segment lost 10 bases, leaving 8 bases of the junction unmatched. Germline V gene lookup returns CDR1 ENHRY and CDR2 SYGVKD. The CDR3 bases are TGTGCCAGCGGACAGGGAACAACGAACACTGAAGCTTTCTTT. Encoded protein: CASGQGTTNTEAFF.

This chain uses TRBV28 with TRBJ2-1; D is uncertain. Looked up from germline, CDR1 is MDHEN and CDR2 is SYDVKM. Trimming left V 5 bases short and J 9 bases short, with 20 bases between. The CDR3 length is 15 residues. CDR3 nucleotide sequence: TGTGCCAGCAGTAGACGAATCGGCTCAACAAGTGAGCAGTTCTTC. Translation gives CASSRRIGSTSEQFF.

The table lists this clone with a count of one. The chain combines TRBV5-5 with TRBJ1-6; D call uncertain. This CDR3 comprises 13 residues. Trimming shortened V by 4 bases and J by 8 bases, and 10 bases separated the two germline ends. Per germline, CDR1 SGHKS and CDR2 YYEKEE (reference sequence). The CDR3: CASSLNGDSPLHF. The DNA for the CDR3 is TGTGCCAGCAGCCTGAATGGTGATTCACCCCTCCACTTT.

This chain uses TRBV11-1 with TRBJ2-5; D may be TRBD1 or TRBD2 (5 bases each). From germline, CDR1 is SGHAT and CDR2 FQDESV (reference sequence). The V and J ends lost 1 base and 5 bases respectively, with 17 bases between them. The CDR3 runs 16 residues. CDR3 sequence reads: CASSLEPWGNWETQYF. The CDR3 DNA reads TGTGCCAGCAGCTTAGAGCCTTGGGGGAATTGGGAGACCCAGTACTTC.

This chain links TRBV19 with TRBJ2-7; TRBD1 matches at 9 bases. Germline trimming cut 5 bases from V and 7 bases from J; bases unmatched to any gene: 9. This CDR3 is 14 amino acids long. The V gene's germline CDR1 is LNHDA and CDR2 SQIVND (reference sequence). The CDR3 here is CASSGTGTGREQYF. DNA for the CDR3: TGTGCCAGTAGTGGAACCGGGACAGGGAGAGAGCAGTACTTC.

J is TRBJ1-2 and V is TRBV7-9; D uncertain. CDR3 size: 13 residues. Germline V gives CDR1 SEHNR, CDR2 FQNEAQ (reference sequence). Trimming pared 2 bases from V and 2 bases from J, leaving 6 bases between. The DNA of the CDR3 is TGTGCCAGCAGCTTATATGTAAACTATGGCTACACCTTC. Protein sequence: CASSLYVNYGYTF.

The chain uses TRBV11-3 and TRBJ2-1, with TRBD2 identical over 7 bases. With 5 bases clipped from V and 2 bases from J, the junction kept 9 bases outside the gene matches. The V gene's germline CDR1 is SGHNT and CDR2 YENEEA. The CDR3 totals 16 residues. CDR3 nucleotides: TGTGCCAGCAGCCCTGACGGGGGGTCGACCTACAATGAGCAGTTCTTC. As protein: CASSPDGGSTYNEQFF.

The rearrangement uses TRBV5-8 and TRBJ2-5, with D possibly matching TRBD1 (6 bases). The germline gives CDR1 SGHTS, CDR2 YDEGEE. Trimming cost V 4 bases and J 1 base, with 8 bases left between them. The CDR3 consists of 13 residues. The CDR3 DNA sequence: TGTGCCAGCAGCATCAGGGGCCAAGAGACCCAGTACTTC. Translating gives CASSIRGQETQYF.